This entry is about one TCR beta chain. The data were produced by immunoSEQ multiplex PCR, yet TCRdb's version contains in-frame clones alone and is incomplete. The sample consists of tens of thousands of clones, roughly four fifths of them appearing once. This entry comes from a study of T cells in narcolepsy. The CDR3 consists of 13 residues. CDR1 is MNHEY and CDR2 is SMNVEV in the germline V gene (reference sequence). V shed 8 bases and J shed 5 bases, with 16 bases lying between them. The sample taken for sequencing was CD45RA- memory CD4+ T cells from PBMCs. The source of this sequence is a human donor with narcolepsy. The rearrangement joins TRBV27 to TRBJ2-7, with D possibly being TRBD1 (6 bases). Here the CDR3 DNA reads TGTGCCAGCTCATACAGGGACATGCACGAGCAGTACTTC. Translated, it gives CASSYRDMHEQYF.